This T cell receptor (beta chain) came from a study of T cell repertoires in cytomegalovirus infection. At the level of the study: The authors relied on CMV epitopes, both recently identified HLA-C-restricted and well-studied HLA-B-restricted. Signatures in public TCR beta sequences pointed to both CMV infection and matching HLA type.

The study's findings and limits: The ex vivo response showed dominance by HLA-C-restricted CMV-specific TCR beta clonotypes. Adding up the frequency of public TCR beta families identified people who carried CMV plus the relevant HLA.

V was pared by 5 bases and J by 5 bases, with 8 bases of the junction left unmatched. Germline V gene sequence: CDR1 MNHEY, CDR2 SMNVEV (reference sequence). CDR3 size: 16 residues. TCRdb called the reads again in MiXCR, with one record for every CDR3 protein. The data hold some 920,000 distinct CDR3 sequences, with about 33% observed a single time. This clonotype has a handful of counts. Antigen specificity is unknown. This specimen consisted of cultured CD8+ T cells from PBMCs, obtained from culture after CMV antigen stimulation. The chain is built from TRBV27 and TRBJ2-5, with 13 bases identical to TRBD2. The source of this sequence is a human donor in good health (CMV status not recorded). Some clones in this sample may be carry-over from other donors' samples. CDR3 region: CASSPRLAGGGETQYF. The DNA for the CDR3 is TGTGCCAGCAGTCCGAGACTAGCGGGGGGCGGGGAGACCCAGTACTTC.